Listed below are T cell receptor beta chains from one sample, sequenced in a study of vaccination and CD4 T cells after COVID-19. Their antigens remain unidentified. From the PCR reads, TCRdb called clonotypes with MiXCR, one entry per CDR3 protein. Here the sample spans around 11,000 distinct CDR3 sequences, about 41% being singletons. This material consisted of CD4+ T cells from blood, cultured in vitro, taken after SARS-CoV-2 vaccination. These receptor sequences come from a human donor who had recovered from COVID-19. Both conserved end residues are part of each CDR3. The D gene is left open where the match is weak. A clone size is listed for some rows: how often the clone was seen (once, few, many), or a class if it is expanded.

v_call	clone_size	j_call	d_call	cdr3_aa	cdr3_nt
TRBV24-1	.	TRBJ1-5	.	CATGDGTNQPQHF	TGTGCCACCGGGGACGGAACCAATCAGCCCCAGCATTTT
TRBV28	.	TRBJ1-6	.	CASRNSFNSPLHF	TGTGCCAGCAGGAACAGCTTTAATTCACCCCTCCACTTT
TRBV30	.	TRBJ1-1	.	CAWSVGQTFTEAFF	TGTGCCTGGAGTGTAGGACAGACATTCACTGAAGCTTTCTTT
TRBV10-1	.	TRBJ2-5	TRBD1	CASSLRGQPGETQYF	TGCGCCAGCAGCCTACGGGGACAGCCGGGAGAGACCCAGTACTTC
TRBV7-2	few	TRBJ1-3	.	CASSLALGVRSDTIYF	TGTGCCAGCAGCTTAGCATTGGGAGTCAGGAGTGACACCATATATTTT
TRBV24-1	few	TRBJ2-3	TRBD2	CATAGGSTDTQYF	TGTGCCACCGCGGGGGGGAGCACAGATACGCAGTATTTT
TRBV20-1	few	TRBJ1-1	TRBD1	CSALTGDTEAFF	TGCAGTGCTTTGACAGGGGACACTGAAGCTTTCTTT
TRBV20-1	.	TRBJ2-7	TRBD1	CSALGQGGNQYF	TGCAGTGCTCTTGGACAGGGGGGAAATCAGTACTTC
TRBV6-1	once	TRBJ2-7	.	CASRKPTTVEQYF	TGTGCCAGCAGAAAACCCACCACAGTCGAGCAGTACTTC
TRBV10-2	medium-sized	TRBJ2-2	.	CASQRVGGNTGELFF	TGCGCCAGCCAGCGAGTGGGAGGAAACACCGGGGAGCTGTTTTTT
TRBV4-1	.	TRBJ2-1	.	CASSQDNEQFF	TGCGCCAGCAGCCAAGACAATGAGCAGTTCTTC
TRBV28	.	TRBJ2-7	TRBD1	CASSRTRQGAYEQYF	TGTGCCAGCAGTCGCACCCGACAGGGGGCCTACGAGCAGTACTTC
TRBV7-2	few	TRBJ2-1	.	CASSNTRNEQFF	TGTGCCAGCAGCAACACTAGGAATGAGCAGTTCTTC
TRBV24-1	.	TRBJ2-2	.	CATSDSGGRTGELFF	TGTGCCACCAGTGATTCTGGCGGGCGCACCGGGGAGCTGTTTTTT
TRBV28	.	TRBJ1-5	TRBD1	CASSLDRDHQPQHF	TGTGCCAGCAGCCTGGACAGGGACCATCAGCCCCAGCATTTT
TRBV10-3	.	TRBJ1-2	.	CAISESGKQTSYTF	TGTGCCATCAGTGAGTCGGGAAAACAGACGAGCTACACCTTC
TRBV5-4	.	TRBJ2-3	.	CASSLDGTDTQYF	TGTGCCAGCAGCTTGGATGGTACAGATACGCAGTATTTT
TRBV7-3	.	TRBJ2-3	.	CASSLIGGGGTDLDTQYF	TGTGCCAGCAGCTTAATAGGTGGGGGAGGTACGGACTTGGATACGCAGTATTTT
TRBV6-1	.	TRBJ2-7	TRBD1	CASSRTGARWAHSYEQYF	TGTGCCAGCAGCCGGACAGGGGCCCGCTGGGCCCACTCCTACGAGCAGTACTTC
TRBV28	.	TRBJ1-1	.	CASLRQTEAFF	TGTGCCTCCCTACGACAGACTGAAGCTTTCTTT
TRBV7-9	.	TRBJ2-5	TRBD1	CASSLGQPETQYF	TGTGCCAGCAGCTTGGGACAGCCCGAGACCCAGTACTTC
TRBV12-3/TRBV12-4	.	TRBJ1-1	.	CASSPLLGRTEAFF	TGTGCCAGCAGTCCGCTGTTGGGGCGCACTGAAGCTTTCTTT
TRBV6-4	once	TRBJ1-2	.	CASRGVRRGSRGYTF	TGTGCCAGCAGGGGTGTTCGAAGGGGATCTCGTGGCTACACCTTC
TRBV19	few	TRBJ1-5	.	CASSIERGDQPQHF	TGTGCCAGTAGTATAGAACGGGGGGATCAGCCCCAGCATTTT
TRBV7-4	.	TRBJ1-2	TRBD1	CASSLEGWAGGGYGYTF	TGTGCCAGCAGCTTAGAAGGTTGGGCAGGGGGAGGCTATGGCTACACCTTC
TRBV27	.	TRBJ2-7	TRBD2	CASSNPGRPPFEQYF	TGTGCCAGCAGTAACCCCGGGAGGCCCCCCTTCGAGCAGTACTTC
TRBV24-1	.	TRBJ2-3	.	CATSDRWQGMYRDTDTQYF	TGTGCCACCAGTGATAGATGGCAGGGGATGTATAGGGACACAGATACGCAGTATTTT
TRBV6-1	few	TRBJ1-5	.	CASGSPGPLNQPQHF	TGTGCCAGCGGCAGCCCCGGACCTCTCAATCAGCCCCAGCATTTT
TRBV24-1	.	TRBJ2-1	.	CATSASYNEQFF	TGTGCCACCAGTGCCAGCTACAATGAGCAGTTCTTC
TRBV2	few	TRBJ2-3	TRBD1	CASSPRDSYTDTQYF	TGTGCCAGCAGCCCTAGGGACAGTTACACAGATACGCAGTATTTT
TRBV11-2	.	TRBJ2-7	.	CASSFTGLFYEQYF	TGTGCCAGCAGCTTCACGGGACTCTTCTACGAGCAGTACTTC
TRBV11-3	.	TRBJ2-1	TRBD2	CASSYSGTSGYSSYNEQFF	TGTGCCAGCAGCTACAGCGGGACTAGCGGGTACAGCTCCTACAATGAGCAGTTCTTC
TRBV4-3	.	TRBJ2-3	TRBD2	CASSQEMRRAGGPRRTDTQYF	TGCGCCAGCAGCCAAGAAATGCGACGAGCGGGAGGGCCCCGGCGTACAGATACGCAGTATTTT
TRBV28	few	TRBJ1-5	.	CASSSSDPAQHF	TGTGCCAGCAGTTCCTCAGACCCGGCCCAGCATTTT
TRBV4-3	.	TRBJ2-1	TRBD2	CASSQSAGPASNEQFF	TGCGCCAGCAGCCAGTCAGCGGGACCAGCGAGCAATGAGCAGTTCTTC
TRBV27	.	TRBJ2-3	.	CASSRSAYTDTQYF	TGTGCCAGCAGCCGTTCCGCGTACACAGATACGCAGTATTTT